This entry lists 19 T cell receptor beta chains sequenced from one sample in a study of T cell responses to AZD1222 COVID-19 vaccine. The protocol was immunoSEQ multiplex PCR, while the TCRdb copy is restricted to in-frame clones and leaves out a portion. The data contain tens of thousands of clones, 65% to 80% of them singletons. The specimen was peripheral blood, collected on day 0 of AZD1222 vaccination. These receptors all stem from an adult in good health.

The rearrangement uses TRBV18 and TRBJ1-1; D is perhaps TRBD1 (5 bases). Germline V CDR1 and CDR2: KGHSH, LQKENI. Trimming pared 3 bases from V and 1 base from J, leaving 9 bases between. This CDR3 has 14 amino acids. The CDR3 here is CASSPPGGNTEAFF. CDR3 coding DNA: TGTGCCAGCTCACCGCCGGGGGGGAACACTGAAGCTTTCTTT.

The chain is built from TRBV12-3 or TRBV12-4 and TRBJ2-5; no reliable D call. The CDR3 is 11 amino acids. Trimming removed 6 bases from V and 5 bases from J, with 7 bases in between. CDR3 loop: CASSLQETQYF. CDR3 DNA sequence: TGTGCCAGCAGCTTACAGGAGACCCAGTACTTC.

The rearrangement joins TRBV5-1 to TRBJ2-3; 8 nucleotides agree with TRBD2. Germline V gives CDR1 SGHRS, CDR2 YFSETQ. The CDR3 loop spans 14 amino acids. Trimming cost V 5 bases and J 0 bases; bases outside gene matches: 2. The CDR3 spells CASSRLASTDTQYF. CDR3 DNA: TGCGCCAGCAGTCGACTAGCGAGCACAGATACGCAGTATTTT.

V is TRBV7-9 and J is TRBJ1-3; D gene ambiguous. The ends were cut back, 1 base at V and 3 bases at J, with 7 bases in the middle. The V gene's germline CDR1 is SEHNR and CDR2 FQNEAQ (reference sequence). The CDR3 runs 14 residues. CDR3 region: CASSLGQIGNTIYF. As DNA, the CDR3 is TGTGCCAGCAGCTTAGGGCAGATTGGAAACACCATATATTTT.

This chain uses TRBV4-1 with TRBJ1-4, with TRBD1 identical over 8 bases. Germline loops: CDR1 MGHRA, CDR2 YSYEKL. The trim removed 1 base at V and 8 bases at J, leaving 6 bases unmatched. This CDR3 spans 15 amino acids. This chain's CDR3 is CASSQGGAGGEKLFF. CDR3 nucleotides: TGCGCCAGCAGCCAAGGAGGGGCAGGGGGCGAAAAACTGTTTTTT.

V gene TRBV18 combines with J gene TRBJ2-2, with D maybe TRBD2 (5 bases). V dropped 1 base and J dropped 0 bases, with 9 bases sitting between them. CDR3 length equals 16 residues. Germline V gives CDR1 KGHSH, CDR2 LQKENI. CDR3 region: CASSPQLSANTGELFF. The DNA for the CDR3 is TGTGCCAGCTCACCACAACTTAGCGCGAACACCGGGGAGCTGTTTTTT.

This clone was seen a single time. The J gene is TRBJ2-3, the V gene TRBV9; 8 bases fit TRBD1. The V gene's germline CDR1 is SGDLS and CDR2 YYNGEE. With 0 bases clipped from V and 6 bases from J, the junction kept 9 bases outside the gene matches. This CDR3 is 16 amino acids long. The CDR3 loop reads CASSVGAGGFSDTQYF. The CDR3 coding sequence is TGTGCCAGCAGCGTAGGGGCAGGGGGCTTTTCGGATACGCAGTATTTT.

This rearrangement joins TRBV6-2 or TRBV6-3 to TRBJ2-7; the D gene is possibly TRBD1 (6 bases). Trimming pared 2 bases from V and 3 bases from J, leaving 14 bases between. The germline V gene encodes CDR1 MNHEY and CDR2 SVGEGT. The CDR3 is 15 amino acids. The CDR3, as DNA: TGTGCCAGCAGTTACATCCCAGGGGCGAACTACGAGCAGTACTTC. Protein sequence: CASSYIPGANYEQYF.

The CDR3 sequence is CASSVSGGSSYNEQFF. DNA of the CDR3: TGTGCCAGCAGCGTTAGCGGGGGCAGCTCCTACAATGAGCAGTTCTTC. The V gene is TRBV7-2, the J gene TRBJ2-1; 9 nucleotides match TRBD2. The germline CDR1 and CDR2 sequences are SGHTA and FQGNSA. Unmatched junction bases numbered 5, after V lost 5 bases and J lost 0 bases. The CDR3 totals 16 residues.

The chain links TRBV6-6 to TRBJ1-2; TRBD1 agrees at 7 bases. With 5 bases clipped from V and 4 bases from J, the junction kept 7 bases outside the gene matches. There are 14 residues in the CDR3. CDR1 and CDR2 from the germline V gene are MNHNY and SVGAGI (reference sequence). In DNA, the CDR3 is TGTGCCAGCAGTACCCGGGACAGCGCCTATGGCTACACCTTC. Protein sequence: CASSTRDSAYGYTF.

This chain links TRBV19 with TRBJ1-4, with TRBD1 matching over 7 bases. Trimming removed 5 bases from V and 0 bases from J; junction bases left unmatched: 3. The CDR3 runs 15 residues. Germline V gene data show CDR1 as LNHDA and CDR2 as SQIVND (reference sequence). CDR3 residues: CASSPGTATNEKLFF. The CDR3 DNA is TGTGCCAGTAGTCCAGGGACAGCAACTAATGAAAAACTGTTTTTT.

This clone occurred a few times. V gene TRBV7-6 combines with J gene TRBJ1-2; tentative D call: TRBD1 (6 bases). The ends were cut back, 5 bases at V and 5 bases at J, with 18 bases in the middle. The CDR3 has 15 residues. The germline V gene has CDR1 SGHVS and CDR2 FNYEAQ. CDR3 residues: CASSPQPGGAYGYTF. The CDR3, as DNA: TGTGCCAGCAGCCCCCAACCCGGGGGGGCGTATGGCTACACCTTC.

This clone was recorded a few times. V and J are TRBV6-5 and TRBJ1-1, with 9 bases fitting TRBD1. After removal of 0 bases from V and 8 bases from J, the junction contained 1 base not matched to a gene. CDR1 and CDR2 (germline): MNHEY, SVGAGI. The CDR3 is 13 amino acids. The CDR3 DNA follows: TGTGCCAGCAGTTACTCGGGGACAGGGGAAGCTTTCTTT. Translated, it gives CASSYSGTGEAFF.

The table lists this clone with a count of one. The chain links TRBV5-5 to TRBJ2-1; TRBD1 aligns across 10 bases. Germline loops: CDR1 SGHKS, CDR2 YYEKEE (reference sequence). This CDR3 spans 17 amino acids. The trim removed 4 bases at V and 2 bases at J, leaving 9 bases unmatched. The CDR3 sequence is CASSTVPGQGTYNEQFF. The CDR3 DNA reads TGTGCCAGCAGCACCGTCCCGGGACAGGGGACCTACAATGAGCAGTTCTTC.

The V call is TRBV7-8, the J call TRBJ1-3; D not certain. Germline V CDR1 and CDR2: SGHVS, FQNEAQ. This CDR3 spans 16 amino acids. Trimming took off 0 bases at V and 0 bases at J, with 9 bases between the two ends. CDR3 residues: CASSLALQTSGNTIYF. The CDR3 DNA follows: TGTGCCAGCAGCTTAGCGCTACAGACCTCTGGAAACACCATATATTTT.

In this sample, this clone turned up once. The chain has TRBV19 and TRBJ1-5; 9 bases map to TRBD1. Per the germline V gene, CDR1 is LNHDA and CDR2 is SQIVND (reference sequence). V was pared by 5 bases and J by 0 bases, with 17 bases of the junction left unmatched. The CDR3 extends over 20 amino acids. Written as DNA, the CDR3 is TGTGCCAGTAGTCCCCCCGGGACAGGGTATGGGGGTTATAGCAATCAGCCCCAGCATTTT. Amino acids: CASSPPGTGYGGYSNQPQHF.

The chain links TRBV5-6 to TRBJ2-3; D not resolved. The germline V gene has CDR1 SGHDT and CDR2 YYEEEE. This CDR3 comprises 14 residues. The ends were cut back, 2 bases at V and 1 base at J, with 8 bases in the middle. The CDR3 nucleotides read TGTGCCAGCAGCTTCCTCGGTCGCACAGATACGCAGTATTTT. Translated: CASSFLGRTDTQYF.

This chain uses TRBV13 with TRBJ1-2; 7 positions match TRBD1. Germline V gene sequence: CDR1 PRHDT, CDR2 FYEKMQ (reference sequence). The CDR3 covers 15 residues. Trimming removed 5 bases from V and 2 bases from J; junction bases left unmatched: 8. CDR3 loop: CASSKPPQGNYGYTF. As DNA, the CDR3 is TGTGCCAGCAGCAAACCACCACAGGGGAACTATGGCTACACCTTC.

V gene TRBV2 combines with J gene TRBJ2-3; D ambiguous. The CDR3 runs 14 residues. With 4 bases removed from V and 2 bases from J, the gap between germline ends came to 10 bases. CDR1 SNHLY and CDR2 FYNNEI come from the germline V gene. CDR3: CASSGEENTDTQYF. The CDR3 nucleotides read TGTGCCAGCAGTGGTGAGGAAAACACAGATACGCAGTATTTT.